This T cell receptor (beta chain) was obtained from a study of shared clonotypes between healthy human individuals (dated by TCRdb to the early 2020s). As for the study more broadly: The cohort included a few men and two women between 18 and 49 years of age. Per donor, three plates each were used for CD4 naive and CD4 memory, two for CD8 naive, and one for CD8 memory. Blood TCR repertoires of five healthy adults were deeply sequenced to estimate repertoire size and the extent of clonotype sharing between individuals. Libraries were prepared and TCR repertoires were sequenced by different laboratories using diverse techniques, in order to increase sequencing depth and limit assay-specific biases. Between about 0.85 and 9.5 billion PBMCs per donor were obtained by leukapheresis. The investigation overall reported the following: Sharing across a few donors was observed for approximately 5% of naive CD4, under 4% of naive CD8, about 2.3% of memory CD4, and roughly 0.43% of memory CD8 clonotypes. Sampling was restricted to blood, and TCR repertoires in tissue are likely to differ from TCR repertoires in blood. The genetic and exposure-history diversity represented was limited by the small number of donors. Incomplete sequencing was indicated by rarefaction of sorted-subset datasets, despite the large sequencing depth. Compared with non-shared clonotypes, clonotypes shared by all four sorted-subset donors had higher generation probabilities. Pairwise subsampling indicated that sequencing depth was expected to affect the degree of clonotype sharing among donors. Larger estimated clonotype richness was generally found for naive subsets than for memory subsets.

TCR CDR3 regions were amplified from genomic DNA by multiplex PCR using the deep immunoSEQ assay. For each cell subset, the extracted genomic DNA was distributed evenly across all wells of several immunoSEQ 96-well plates, and each plate served as one replicate. For sorted subsets, each replicate PCR was loaded with around 200 ng genomic DNA, equivalent to 25,000 to 35,000 T cell genomes. Purified libraries were quantified with a Qubit 3.0 fluorometer, sized on a Bioanalyzer 2100, and re-quantified with the KAPA Library Quantification kit. Every immunoSEQ 96-well plate was sequenced on a dedicated single-read 150-cycle Illumina NextSeq 550 flow cell. The study's processing was this. Because the immunoSEQ output included only junctional sequences and no quality scores, the filtering could not be the same as the filtering used for full-length reads. Sequences were annotated with PyIR, a Python wrapper for IgBLAST v1.9, and V/J genes and CDR3 were assigned using IMGT germline references. Reads were filtered out if the reads had weak V/J assignments (E-value above 1e-6), no CDR3, stop codons, out-of-frame junctions, or ambiguous translated residues. A V3J clonotype was defined by an identical inferred V gene, J gene, and CDR3 amino acid sequence. To compute the percentage overlap between repertoires, the number of shared unique clonotypes was divided by the size of the smaller repertoire. Three approaches were used to assess repertoire richness: RTK rarefaction, the Chao1 estimator, and Recon v2.1 estimates of unobserved clonotypes. For all TCRbeta clonotypes obtained by the gDNA method from four donors, generation probabilities were computed with OLGA. This is the immuneACCESS table as TCRdb keeps it, with only in-frame sequences that have V and J called. A part of the clones is gone; compared with another copy, unresolved V genes explain less than half, and the rest is unexplained. V and J calls and clone size come straight from that table; D and trimming were deduced from the DNA. This sample is represented by approximately 1,500,000 clones; around 97% of them were singletons. The ten largest make up 1% to 1.5% of the sample.

A word on this clone: Its antigen remains unidentified. The input lacks base qualities; no much larger clone sits a single base away.

The donors were healthy, HIV-negative adults who had no recently reported acute infections or vaccinations. Every donor was a Caucasian adult residing in Nashville, Tennessee, USA. CD4+ T cells were enriched by magnetic negative selection; naive cells were then positively selected on CD45RA, and the negative fraction formed the memory subset. Blood was obtained by leukapheresis, after which PBMCs were separated by Ficoll-Histopaque density gradient centrifugation and cryopreserved in liquid nitrogen vapor phase. Analytical flow cytometry was used to check the purity and quantity of each magnetically sorted T cell population. From each sorted fraction, genomic DNA was isolated and quantified by UV absorbance on a Nanodrop 2000c. The CDR3 holds 16 amino acids from the cysteine to the phenylalanine. Just the 48-base CDR3 DNA is kept, in frame starting at base 1. The germline ends are 13 bases apart after V is trimmed by 4 bases and J by 0 bases. CDR1 and CDR2, looked up from the germline V gene, are SGHTS and YDEGEE.

This sequence originates from a young man in good health. The specimen was naive CD4+ T cells sorted from blood. The sample's cell subset or site label is to be understood as: CD45RA+ positively selected. This sequence uses TRBV5-8 and TRBJ1-4; the D gene remains uncertain. In nucleotide form, the sequence is TGTGCCAGCAGCGACCCGCGAATCTCAACTAATGAAAAACTGTTTTTT. Protein translation: CASSDPRISTNEKLFF.